The sequence of this T cell receptor (beta chain) was determined in a study of blood T cell repertoires in COVID-19. Using immunoSEQ multiplex PCR, the repertoire was profiled, and TCRdb retains in-frame clones only, with some absent. The sample lists 250,000 or so clones, 80% to 90% seen once, with 3% to 4% in the top ten. Germline V CDR1 and CDR2: WSHSY, SAAADI. The J segment lost 1 base and the V segment lost 2 bases, leaving 6 bases of the junction unmatched. The CDR3 is 17 residues long. All enrollees were roughly 18 to 90 years old and from 20 to 30 US areas. The study recruited exposed participants who had met a COVID-19 case within 2 weeks before entry.

The specimen was PBMCs or T cells enriched from blood (not recorded which). The chain links TRBV10-2 to TRBJ2-2; 8 positions match TRBD2. The TCR comes from a woman aged 25 to 39 who had been exposed to COVID-19. The DNA of the CDR3 is TGCGCCAGCAGTGAGGGACTAGCAATGGTGAACACCGGGGAGCTGTTTTTT. Residues: CASSEGLAMVNTGELFF.